This T cell receptor beta chain was captured by sequencing in a study of CD8 T cells in Susac syndrome. A quantity of about 0.5 to 1 ug RNA underwent reverse transcription using random hexamers. Via MiXCR, TCRdb re-called the immunoSEQ multiplex PCR reads, giving one row per CDR3 protein. The sample contains 180,000 or so distinct CDR3 sequences, roughly 95% of which appear only once. This receptor was taken from a human donor in good health. Sequencing was carried out using CD4+ T cells from PBMCs.

DNA for the CDR3: TGTGCCAGCAGTTTGTTGGACCAAGAGACCCAGTACTTC. It is translated as CASSLLDQETQYF. This rearrangement joins TRBV12-3 or TRBV12-4 to TRBJ2-5; D unclear. The V end lost 3 bases, the J end lost 0 bases, and 5 bases lay between the germline ends. There are 13 residues in the CDR3.